This T cell receptor beta chain was sequenced for a study of regulatory dendritic cells for organ transplantation. Study-wide points: Mature dendritic cells appeared to drive more memory CD8+ clonal expansion than regulatory ones. The authors noted considerable between-person heterogeneity in alloreactive memory CD8+ cells. Naive CD4+ and CD8+ repertoires were highly diverse; memory CD8+ was most oligoclonal.

The repertoire was sequenced with immunoSEQ multiplex PCR; TCRdb's copy has only in-frame clones and lacks some. The sample yields some 29,000 clones, 75% to 80% seen once. For this clone: No antigen is known for it.

The CDR3 contains 14 residues. Deletions cut 7 bases from V and 3 bases from J, with 12 bases between. Germline CDR1 and CDR2: MNHNS and SASEGT. The clonotype originates from a human donor in good health. The chain links TRBV6-1 to TRBJ2-2, with D perhaps TRBD1 or TRBD2 (5 bases each). Material for sequencing was memory CD4+ T cells from blood. The subset is: CD45RO+ memory T cells. The CDR3 bases are TGTGCCAGCATGGGGGTAGGGGACACCGGGGAGCTGTTTTTT. It yields the protein CASMGVGDTGELFF.